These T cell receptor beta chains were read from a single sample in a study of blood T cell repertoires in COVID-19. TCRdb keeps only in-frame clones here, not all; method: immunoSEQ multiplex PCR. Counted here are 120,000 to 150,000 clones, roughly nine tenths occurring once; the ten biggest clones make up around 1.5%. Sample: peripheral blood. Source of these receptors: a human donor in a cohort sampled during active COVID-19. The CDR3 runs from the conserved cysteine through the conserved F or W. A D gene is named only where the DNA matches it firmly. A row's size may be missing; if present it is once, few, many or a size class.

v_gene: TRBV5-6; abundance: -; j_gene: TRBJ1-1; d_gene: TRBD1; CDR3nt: TGTGCCAGCAGCTTACCGGGACAGGGGACGATCTTT; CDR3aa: CASSLPGQGTIF
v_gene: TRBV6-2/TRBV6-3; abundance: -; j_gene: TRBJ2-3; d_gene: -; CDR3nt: TGTGCCAGCAGTTACTCGGGCGCTACAGATACGCAGTATTTT; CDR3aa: CASSYSGATDTQYF
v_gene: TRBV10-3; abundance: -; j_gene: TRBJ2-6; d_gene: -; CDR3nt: TGTGCCATCAGGGAACCAGGTCGGCGCTCTGGGGCCAACGTCCTGACTTTC; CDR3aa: CAIREPGRRSGANVLTF
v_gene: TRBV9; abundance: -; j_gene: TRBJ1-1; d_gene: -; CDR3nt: TGTGCCAGCAGCGTAGGGGTTAAGGGGATACACGCTTTCTTT; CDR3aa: CASSVGVKGIHAFF
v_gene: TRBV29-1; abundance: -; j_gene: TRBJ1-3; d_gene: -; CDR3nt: TGCAGCGTTGTCGGCACTACGAGCTCTGGAAACACCATATATTTT; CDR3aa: CSVVGTTSSGNTIYF
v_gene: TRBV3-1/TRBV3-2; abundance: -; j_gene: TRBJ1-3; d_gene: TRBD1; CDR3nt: TGTGCCAGCAGCCAAAGAGACAGGGGTTCAGGAAACACCATATATTTT; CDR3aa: CASSQRDRGSGNTIYF
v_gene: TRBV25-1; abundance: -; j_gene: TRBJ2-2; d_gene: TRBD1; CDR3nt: TGTGCCAGCAACAGGGGCGGCACCGGGGAGCTGTTTTTT; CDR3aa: CASNRGGTGELFF
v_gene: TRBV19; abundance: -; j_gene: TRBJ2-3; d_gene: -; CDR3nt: TGTGCCACCCGGGACTCCCCAATTGATACGCAGTATTTT; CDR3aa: CATRDSPIDTQYF
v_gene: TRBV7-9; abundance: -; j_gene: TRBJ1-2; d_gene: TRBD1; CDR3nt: TGTGCCAGCAGCCCTCAGGGGGCGTTAAAATATGGCTACACCTTC; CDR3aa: CASSPQGALKYGYTF
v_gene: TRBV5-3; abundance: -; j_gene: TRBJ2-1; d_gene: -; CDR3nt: TGTGCCAGAAGCCTTCCCTCCCGGAGGGGTTACAATGAGCAGTTCTTC; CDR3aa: CARSLPSRRGYNEQFF
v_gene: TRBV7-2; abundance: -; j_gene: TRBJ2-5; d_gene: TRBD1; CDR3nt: TGTGCCAGCAGCCCAGGGGCAGGGGGCTGGGAGACCCAGTACTTC; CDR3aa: CASSPGAGGWETQYF
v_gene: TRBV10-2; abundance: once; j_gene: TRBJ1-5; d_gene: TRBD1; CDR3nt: TGCGCCACCAGACAGGGGGCGTTAAGTACTAGCAATCAGCCCCAGCATTTT; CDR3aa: CATRQGALSTSNQPQHF
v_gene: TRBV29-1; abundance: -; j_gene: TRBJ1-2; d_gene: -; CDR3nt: TGCAGCGTACATAGCGGGGACATCCTCAGAAGGGGCTACACCTTC; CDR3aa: CSVHSGDILRRGYTF
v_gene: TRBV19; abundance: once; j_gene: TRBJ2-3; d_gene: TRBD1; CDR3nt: TGTGCCAGTAGCCACAACCGACAGGGGCCTAGCACAGATACGCAGTATTTT; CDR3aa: CASSHNRQGPSTDTQYF
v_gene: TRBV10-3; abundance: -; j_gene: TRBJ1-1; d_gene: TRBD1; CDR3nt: TGTGCCATCAGTGAGTCATCACCGGGACAGGGGAGTGAAGCTTTCTTT; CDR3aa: CAISESSPGQGSEAFF
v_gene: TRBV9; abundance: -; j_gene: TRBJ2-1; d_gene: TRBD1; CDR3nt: TGTGCCAGCAGCATCAAGGACAGGGGGCTCAATGAGCAGTTCTTC; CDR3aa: CASSIKDRGLNEQFF
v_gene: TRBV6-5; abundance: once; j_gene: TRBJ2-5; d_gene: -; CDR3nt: TGTGCCAGCAGACTTCTAGGGGCCCAAGAGACCCAGTACTTC; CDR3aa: CASRLLGAQETQYF
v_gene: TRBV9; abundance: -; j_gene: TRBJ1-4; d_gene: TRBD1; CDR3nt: TGTGCCAGCATAAGACAGGGGACGGGTGAAAAACTGTTTTTT; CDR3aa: CASIRQGTGEKLFF
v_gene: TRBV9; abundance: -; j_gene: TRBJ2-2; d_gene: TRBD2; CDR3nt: TGTGCCAGCAGCGAAGCGGGGACCGGGGAGCTGTTTTTT; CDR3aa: CASSEAGTGELFF
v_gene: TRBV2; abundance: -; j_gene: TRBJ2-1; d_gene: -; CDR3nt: TGTGCCAGCCTGATAGCGGACATCGGGGAGCAGTTCTTC; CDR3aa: CASLIADIGEQFF
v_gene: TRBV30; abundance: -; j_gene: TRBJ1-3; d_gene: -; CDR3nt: TGTGCCTGGAGCGCCACAGCTGGAAACACCATATATTTT; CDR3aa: CAWSATAGNTIYF
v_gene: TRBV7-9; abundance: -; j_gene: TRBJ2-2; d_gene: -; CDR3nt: TGTGCCAGCCGGGGGTCGACCGGGGAGCTGTTTTTT; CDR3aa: CASRGSTGELFF
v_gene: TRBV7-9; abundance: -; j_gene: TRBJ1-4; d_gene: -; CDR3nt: TGTGCCAGCAGCTTGCGGGACTCCATTAATGAAAAACTGTTTTTT; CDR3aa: CASSLRDSINEKLFF
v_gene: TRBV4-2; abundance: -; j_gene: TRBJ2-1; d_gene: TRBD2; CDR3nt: TGTGCCAGCAGCCAAGACGGGAGCGGGGGGGCGTCCTACAATGAGCAGTTCTTC; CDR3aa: CASSQDGSGGASYNEQFF
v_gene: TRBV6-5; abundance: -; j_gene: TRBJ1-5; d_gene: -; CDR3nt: TGTGCCAGCAGTTACCGGCAGGGCGGTCAGCCCCAGCATTTT; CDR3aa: CASSYRQGGQPQHF
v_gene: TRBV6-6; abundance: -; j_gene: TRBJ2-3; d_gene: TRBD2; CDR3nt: TGTGCCAGCAATACGGGGGGGCGCGCAGATACGCAGTATTTT; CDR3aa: CASNTGGRADTQYF
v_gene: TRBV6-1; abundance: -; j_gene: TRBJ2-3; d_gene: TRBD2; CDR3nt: TGTGCCAGCAGTGGAGCGGGGGGGCGCGGAGATACGCAGTATTTT; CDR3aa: CASSGAGGRGDTQYF